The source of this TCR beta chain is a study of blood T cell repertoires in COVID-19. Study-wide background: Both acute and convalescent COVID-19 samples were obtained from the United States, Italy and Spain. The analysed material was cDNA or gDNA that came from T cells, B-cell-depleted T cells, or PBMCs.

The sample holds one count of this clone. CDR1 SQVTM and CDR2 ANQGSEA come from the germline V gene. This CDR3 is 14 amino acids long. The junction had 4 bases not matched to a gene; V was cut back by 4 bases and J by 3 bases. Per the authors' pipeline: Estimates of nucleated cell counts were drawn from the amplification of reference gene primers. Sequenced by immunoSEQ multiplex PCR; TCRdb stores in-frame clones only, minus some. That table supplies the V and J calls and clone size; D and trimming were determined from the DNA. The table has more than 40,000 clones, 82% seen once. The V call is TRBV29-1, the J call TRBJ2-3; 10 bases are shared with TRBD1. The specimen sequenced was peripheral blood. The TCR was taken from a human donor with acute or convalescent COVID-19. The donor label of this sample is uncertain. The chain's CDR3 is CSVAGTGVTDTQYF. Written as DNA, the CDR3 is TGCAGCGTTGCCGGGACAGGGGTGACAGATACGCAGTATTTT.